The clone carrying this T cell receptor beta chain was seen just once. The sample is drawn from a study of control samples from healthy donors and cancer patients. V lost 8 bases, J lost 1 base, and 7 bases stayed unmatched. From germline, CDR1 is SEHNR and CDR2 FQNEAQ (reference sequence). The CDR3 sequence is 14 residues long. Generated by immunoSEQ multiplex PCR, the TCRdb table keeps only in-frame clones and is missing some. The profile shows roughly 120,000 clones, approximately 91% of them singletons. This chain uses TRBV7-9 with TRBJ2-7; 8 bases line up with TRBD1. Sample: blood. This sequence originates from a woman between 18 and 29 years old in good health. The CDR3 DNA sequence: TGTGCCAGCGGTAAAGGGACAGGATCCTACGAGCAGTACTTC. Residues: CASGKGTGSYEQYF.